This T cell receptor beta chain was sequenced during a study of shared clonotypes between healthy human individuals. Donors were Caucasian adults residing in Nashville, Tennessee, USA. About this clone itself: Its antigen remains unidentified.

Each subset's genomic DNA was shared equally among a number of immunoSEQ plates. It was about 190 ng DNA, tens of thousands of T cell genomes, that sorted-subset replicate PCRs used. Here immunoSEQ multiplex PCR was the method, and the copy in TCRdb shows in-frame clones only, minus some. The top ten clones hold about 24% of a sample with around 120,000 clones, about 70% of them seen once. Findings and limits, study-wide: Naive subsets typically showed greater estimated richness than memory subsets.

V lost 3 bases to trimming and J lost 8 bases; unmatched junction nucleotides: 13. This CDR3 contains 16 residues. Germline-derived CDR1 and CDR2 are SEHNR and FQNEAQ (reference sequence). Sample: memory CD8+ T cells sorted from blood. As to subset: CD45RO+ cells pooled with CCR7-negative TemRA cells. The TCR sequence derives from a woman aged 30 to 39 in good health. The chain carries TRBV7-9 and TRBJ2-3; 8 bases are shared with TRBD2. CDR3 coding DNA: TGTGCCAGCAGCTTTAATCTAGCGGGTACCTTGGGTACGCAGTATTTT. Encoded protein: CASSFNLAGTLGTQYF.